This record covers a single T cell receptor (beta chain). Its antigen remains unidentified. This entry belongs to a study of CXCR3-negative and CXCR3-positive naive CD8 T cells. Researchers prepared the TRB cDNA libraries using 5' RACE with UMI labels. One entry per CDR3 protein, without DNA, is what TCRdb gives after re-calling the 5' RACE reads. Its listing shows around 80,000 distinct CDR3 sequences. CDR1 MNHEY and CDR2 SVGAGI come from the germline V gene. This CDR3 contains 18 residues. General study results and limits: Both of the naive subsets showed about the same high diversity, but memory CD8+ cells had much less. When CXCR3-positive naive cells were set against CXCR3-negative naive cells, the former had more hydrophobic TRB CDR3s.

Subsets of CD8+ T cells were each sorted in triplicate at 250,000 to 350,000 cells apiece. A CD45RO-CCR7+CD27+CD95- profile was what naive CD8+ T cells displayed. The gene calls are TRBV6-5 and TRBJ2-5. The receptor comes from a human donor in good health. Some clones in this sample may be carry-over from other donors' samples. Sequencing was done on a sample of naive CXCR3+ CD8+ T cells from blood. Sample subset: CD45RO-CCR7+CD27+CD95- naive CD8+ T cells expressing CXCR3 (TNR3+). CDR3 loop: CASSYSSVGGRDQETQYF.